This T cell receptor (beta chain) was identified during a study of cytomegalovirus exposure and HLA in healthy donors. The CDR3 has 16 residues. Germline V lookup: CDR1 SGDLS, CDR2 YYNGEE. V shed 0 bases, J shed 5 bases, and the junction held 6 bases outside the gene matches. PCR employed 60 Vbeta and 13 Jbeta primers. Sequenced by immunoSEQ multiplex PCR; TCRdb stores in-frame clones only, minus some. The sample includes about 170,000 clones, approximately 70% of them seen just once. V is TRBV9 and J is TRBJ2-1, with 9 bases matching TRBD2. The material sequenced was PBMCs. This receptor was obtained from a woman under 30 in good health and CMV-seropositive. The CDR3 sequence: CASSVVAGGQNNEQFF. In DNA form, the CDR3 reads TGTGCCAGCAGCGTAGTTGCGGGGGGGCAGAACAATGAGCAGTTCTTC.